The rows below give T cell receptor beta chains drawn from one sample of a study of T cell repertoires in cytomegalovirus infection. TCRdb independently ran MiXCR on the reads; one entry per CDR3 protein. Among 130,000 or so distinct CDR3 sequences listed, approximately 5.9% were seen once. Sequences were obtained from PBMCs. Receptors were obtained from a human donor in good health (CMV status not recorded). Some clones in this sample may be carry-over from other donors' samples. Both conserved end residues are part of each CDR3. The D gene is left open where the match is weak. Size is omitted from some rows. Given values are once, few, many or a class for expanded clones.

J: TRBJ2-1
size: -
D: TRBD1
V: TRBV19
CDR3: CASTTTGGYEQFF
DNA: TGTGCCAGTACCACGACAGGGGGCTATGAGCAGTTCTTC

J: TRBJ2-1
size: few
D: TRBD1
V: TRBV20-1
CDR3: CSATDRGNEQFF
DNA: TGCAGTGCTACCGACAGGGGCAATGAGCAGTTCTTC

J: TRBJ2-3
size: -
D: -
V: TRBV12-3/TRBV12-4
CDR3: CASSLALPSSTDTQYF
DNA: TGTGCCAGCAGTTTAGCTCTCCCGTCTAGCACAGATACGCAGTATTTT

J: TRBJ1-5
size: -
D: -
V: TRBV7-2
CDR3: CASSLEIYSNQPQHF
DNA: TGTGCCAGCAGCCTCGAAATATATAGCAATCAGCCCCAGCATTTT

J: TRBJ1-2
size: many
D: TRBD1
V: TRBV6-2/TRBV6-3
CDR3: CASRTGSYGYTF
DNA: TGTGCCAGTCGGACAGGGTCTTATGGCTACACCTTC

J: TRBJ2-1
size: many
D: TRBD1
V: TRBV6-1
CDR3: CASSRGQGGSNEQFF
DNA: TGTGCCAGCAGCCGAGGACAGGGGGGATCGAATGAGCAGTTCTTC

J: TRBJ1-5
size: -
D: -
V: TRBV29-1
CDR3: CSVENQPQHF
DNA: TGCAGCGTCGAAAATCAGCCCCAGCATTTT

J: TRBJ1-4
size: many
D: TRBD1
V: TRBV5-1
CDR3: CASSSEGARNEKLFF
DNA: TGCGCCAGCAGTTCCGAGGGGGCTCGGAACGAAAAACTGTTTTTT

J: TRBJ2-7
size: many
D: -
V: TRBV7-8
CDR3: CASSLRGSYEQYF
DNA: TGTGCCAGCAGCCTCAGGGGTTCCTACGAGCAGTACTTC

J: TRBJ2-7
size: many
D: -
V: TRBV12-3/TRBV12-4
CDR3: CASSPGGTAQYF
DNA: TGTGCCAGCAGCCCAGGTGGGACGGCACAGTACTTC

J: TRBJ2-1
size: few
D: -
V: TRBV15
CDR3: CATSRVGPYNEQFF
DNA: TGTGCCACCAGCAGAGTAGGGCCCTACAATGAGCAGTTCTTC

J: TRBJ2-7
size: -
D: -
V: TRBV5-1
CDR3: CASSLGDGGEQYF
DNA: TGCGCCAGCAGCTTGGGGGACGGCGGGGAGCAGTACTTC

J: TRBJ1-2
size: many
D: -
V: TRBV4-2
CDR3: CASSQVGAGFNGYTF
DNA: TGTGCCAGCAGCCAAGTTGGGGCAGGGTTCAATGGCTACACCTTC

J: TRBJ1-1
size: many
D: TRBD1
V: TRBV20-1
CDR3: CSETGQGPMAEAFF
DNA: TGCAGTGAAACCGGACAGGGACCAATGGCTGAAGCTTTCTTT

J: TRBJ2-7
size: many
D: TRBD2
V: TRBV29-1
CDR3: CSVESLAGAGEQYF
DNA: TGCAGCGTTGAAAGTCTAGCGGGGGCGGGCGAGCAGTACTTC

J: TRBJ2-1
size: many
D: -
V: TRBV29-1
CDR3: CSVVGGDRARYNEQFF
DNA: TGCAGCGTTGTTGGCGGAGACCGCGCCCGATACAATGAGCAGTTCTTC

J: TRBJ2-1
size: many
D: -
V: TRBV7-2
CDR3: CASSRGPTHHEQFF
DNA: TGTGCCAGCAGCAGGGGACCTACACACCATGAGCAGTTCTTC

J: TRBJ2-7
size: many
D: -
V: TRBV4-1
CDR3: CASSQGQEFYEQYF
DNA: TGCGCCAGCAGCCAAGGGCAAGAATTCTACGAGCAGTACTTC

J: TRBJ1-3
size: many
D: TRBD1
V: TRBV2
CDR3: CASAGQGKAGNTIYF
DNA: TGTGCCAGCGCCGGACAGGGAAAGGCTGGAAACACCATATATTTT